These 28 T cell receptor beta chains share one sample of origin, sequenced in a study of shared clonotypes between healthy human individuals. Libraries were prepared by immunoSEQ multiplex PCR; TCRdb keeps only in-frame clonotypes and omits some of them. The sample lists some 2,000,000 clones, approximately 95% occurring once. The sequencing sample was made of naive CD4+ T cells sorted from blood. The subset: CD45RA+ positively selected. These receptor sequences come from a man in his late teens or twenties in good health.

This sequence joins TRBV6-1 and TRBJ2-7; perhaps TRBD2 as D (5 bases). Trimming removed 1 base from V and 7 bases from J, with 5 bases in between. This CDR3 region has 11 residues. Germline CDR1 MNHNS, CDR2 SASEGT. This CDR3 reads CASSEGREQYF. The DNA of the CDR3 is TGTGCCAGCAGTGAAGGGAGGGAGCAGTACTTC.

The chain couples TRBV10-2 to TRBJ1-1, with D possibly being TRBD1 (5 bases). The V gene's germline CDR1 is WSHSY and CDR2 SAAADI. Trimming cost V 8 bases and J 5 bases, with 9 bases left between them. The CDR3 is 11 residues long. The CDR3 nucleotides read TGCGCCAGCTTAGGGGTAACTGAAGCTTTCTTT. Translating gives CASLGVTEAFF.

The CDR3 loop is CASSLGYRQPLYEQYF. The CDR3, as DNA: TGTGCCAGCAGCTTGGGTTACAGGCAACCCCTCTACGAGCAGTACTTC. The rearrangement uses TRBV5-4 and TRBJ2-7; perhaps TRBD1 as D (5 bases). Germline CDR1 is SGHNT and CDR2 is YYREEE (reference sequence). The V gene lost 0 bases and the J gene lost 3 bases, with 16 bases spanning the gap. CDR3 length: 16 residues.

About this clone: The sample carries other DNA sequences with the same CDR3. This chain joins TRBV2 and TRBJ1-3; D not certain. CDR1 and CDR2 from the germline V gene are SNHLY and FYNNEI. V lost 6 bases and J lost 5, with 5 bases in between. This CDR3 is 11 amino acids long. The CDR3 region is CASSLRNTIYF. The CDR3 bases are TGTGCCAGCAGCCTTCGAAACACCATATATTTT.

This clone was detected only once. The chain uses TRBV6-4 and TRBJ2-1; D is undetermined. Trimming took off 4 bases at V and 0 bases at J, with 10 bases between the two ends. In germline, CDR1 is MRHNA, CDR2 SNTAGT. The CDR3 contains 15 residues. Here the CDR3 DNA reads TGTGCCAGCAGTGTTGCGGTTAGCTCCTACAATGAGCAGTTCTTC. Protein sequence: CASSVAVSSYNEQFF.

A remark on this clone: A much larger clone is a single base away; this may be a read error. Other DNA sequences in this specimen translate into the identical CDR3. The V call is TRBV30, the J call TRBJ2-2, with D possibly matching TRBD1 (6 bases). Germline CDR1 and CDR2: GTSNPN and SVGIG (reference sequence). The CDR3 covers 14 residues. This CDR3 is CAWSAGQNTGELFF. The CDR3 DNA reads as TGTGCCTGGAGTGCCGGACAGAACACCGGGGAGCTGTTCTTT.

In this sample, this clone turned up once. Other DNA sequences from this sample encode an identical CDR3 as well. The CDR3 nucleotides read TGTGCCACCAGCAGAGATCTAGGGGGGAACACTGAAGCTTTCTTT. This codes for CATSRDLGGNTEAFF. The chain combines TRBV15 with TRBJ1-1; possible D gene TRBD1, 6 bases. Looked up from germline, CDR1 is LNHNV and CDR2 is YYDKDF (reference sequence). The CDR3 runs to 15 residues. The V end was cut by 0 bases, the J end by 1 base, with 9 bases between.

This chain connects TRBV6-5 to TRBJ1-1; D gene unclear. Germline values: CDR1 MNHEY, CDR2 SVGAGI. The CDR3 is 11 residues long. Trimming took off 5 bases at V and 2 bases at J, with 3 bases between the two ends. CDR3: CASSANTEAFF. The CDR3 DNA reads as TGTGCCAGCAGTGCAAACACTGAAGCTTTCTTT.

This clone was detected a few times. The V gene is TRBV10-3, the J gene TRBJ1-6; D gene uncertain. Germline assignment: CDR1 ENHRY and CDR2 SYGVKD. Trimming removed 9 bases from V and 3 bases from J, with 9 bases in between. The CDR3 has 13 amino acids. The CDR3, as DNA: TGTGCCATGGCGCAGAGCTATAATTCACCCCTCCACTTT. The encoded protein is CAMAQSYNSPLHF.

The CDR3 DNA reads as TGTGCCAGCAGCCCCTCAGGACAGGGACGGGGAATATATGGCTACACCTTC. Protein product: CASSPSGQGRGIYGYTF. The chain links TRBV9 to TRBJ1-2; TRBD1 matches 8 bases. Germline V gene sequence: CDR1 SGDLS, CDR2 YYNGEE. The V gene end was trimmed by 4 bases and the J gene end by 5 bases; junction bases not matched to a gene: 16. This CDR3 is 17 amino acids long.

This chain uses TRBV29-1 with TRBJ2-7, with D unresolved. This CDR3 contains 12 residues. The germline V gene has CDR1 SQVTM and CDR2 ANQGSEA. Between the trimmed V and J ends, which lost 7 bases and 2 bases, there was a span of 12 bases. CDR3 nucleotide sequence: TGCAGCGCCCGGACGGTCCCCTACGAGCAGTACTTC. Protein: CSARTVPYEQYF.

This clone was counted a single time. The chain couples TRBV29-1 to TRBJ1-1; TRBD1 agrees at 9 bases. The germline CDR1 and CDR2 sequences are SQVTM and ANQGSEA. This CDR3 spans 15 amino acids. V shed 6 bases and J 1 base; nucleotides not matched to a gene: 9. CDR3 nucleotides: TGCAGCGTCTACACAGGGGGCTCTGGGAACACTGAAGCTTTCTTT. Translating it yields CSVYTGGSGNTEAFF.

This clone appeared once. This chain links TRBV10-3 with TRBJ1-6, with D hard to call. The CDR3 length is 14 residues. V was clipped by 2 bases and J by 7 bases, with 9 bases between them. CDR1 and CDR2 (germline): ENHRY, SYGVKD. CDR3 region: CAISERAGNSPLHF. The CDR3 DNA follows: TGTGCCATCAGTGAGCGGGCAGGAAATTCACCCCTCCACTTT.

This clone was detected once. The chain recombines TRBV5-1 with TRBJ2-7, with 7 bases that match TRBD2. V was pared by 3 bases and J by 0 bases, with 3 bases of the junction left unmatched. Germline values: CDR1 SGHRS, CDR2 YFSETQ. The CDR3 length is 14 residues. The CDR3 here is CASSSAGSSYEQYF. The CDR3 DNA reads TGCGCCAGCAGCTCAGCGGGGTCCTCCTACGAGCAGTACTTC.

The rearrangement uses TRBV27 and TRBJ1-5; D might be TRBD1 (5 bases). Germline CDR1 and CDR2: MNHEY and SMNVEV (reference sequence). Trimming took off 11 bases at V and 1 base at J, with 15 bases between the two ends. The CDR3 spans 14 residues. Here the CDR3 DNA reads TGTGCCTGCTATGGGTGGGGGAGCAATCAGCCCCAGCATTTT. Protein: CACYGWGSNQPQHF.

The chain has TRBV4-2 and TRBJ1-1; 7 nucleotides line up with TRBD1. With V trimmed by 0 bases and J by 7 bases, 2 bases remained unmatched. The CDR3 sequence is 13 residues long. Per germline, CDR1 LGHNA and CDR2 YNFKEQ. The CDR3 DNA is TGTGCCAGCAGCCAAGATCAGGGGGGTGAAGCTTTCTTT. Its protein product is CASSQDQGGEAFF.

The CDR3 here is CASTPGGLLETQYF. CDR3 nucleotides: TGTGCCAGCACGCCGGGGGGGTTATTGGAGACCCAGTACTTC. The chain couples TRBV28 to TRBJ2-5; 8 bases are shared with TRBD2. J gave up 5 bases and V 7 bases, and 9 bases lay outside the gene matches. This CDR3 has 14 residues. The germline V gene encodes CDR1 MDHEN and CDR2 SYDVKM.

This sequence joins TRBV4-2 and TRBJ2-2, with unresolved D. CDR3 length: 17 amino acids. CDR1 is LGHNA and CDR2 is YNFKEQ in the germline V gene. The V end lost 0 bases, the J end lost 5 bases, and 16 bases lay between the germline ends. The CDR3 spells CASSQDLISIGTGELFF. CDR3 DNA sequence: TGTGCCAGCAGCCAAGATCTAATAAGTATCGGTACCGGGGAGCTGTTTTTT.

The chain employs TRBV5-4 and TRBJ1-4; D possibly corresponds to TRBD1 (5 bases). The CDR3 is made up of 15 amino acids. Looked up from germline, CDR1 is SGHNT and CDR2 is YYREEE (reference sequence). With 4 bases removed from V and 8 bases from J, the gap between germline ends came to 18 bases. The CDR3 spells CASSPGGSQREKLFF. In nucleotides, the CDR3 is TGTGCCAGCAGCCCTGGGGGGTCCCAACGCGAAAAACTGTTTTTT. The entire variable domain, with the rest obtained from reference TRBV5-4 and TRBJ1-4, is as follows: ETGVTQSPTHLIKTRGQQVTLRCSSQSGHNTVSWYQQALGQGPQFIFQYYREEENGRGNFPPRFSGLQFPNYSSELNVNALELDDSALYLCASSPGGSQREKLFFGSGTQLSVL.

The J gene is TRBJ2-2, the V gene TRBV11-2; 8 nucleotides align to TRBD2. The germline V gene encodes CDR1 SGHAT and CDR2 FQNNGV. The CDR3 runs to 16 residues. V lost 3 bases, J lost 4 bases, and 7 bases stayed unmatched. The CDR3 here is CASSLDGRASTGELFF. CDR3 in DNA: TGTGCCAGCAGCTTGGACGGGAGGGCCAGCACCGGGGAGCTGTTTTTT.

The V and J genes are TRBV27 and TRBJ1-2, with D maybe TRBD1 (5 bases). This CDR3 comprises 17 residues. CDR1 is MNHEY, CDR2 SMNVEV, per germline (reference sequence). Trimming pared 3 bases from V and 5 bases from J, leaving 22 bases between. The CDR3, as DNA: TGTGCCAGCAGTTTTGGTTCTCGGGCGACAGCAGGGTATGGCTACACCTTC. This encodes CASSFGSRATAGYGYTF.

The V and J genes are TRBV5-4 and TRBJ2-1; 12 bases match TRBD2. V trimming: 0 bases; J trimming: 2 bases; junction bases outside the gene matches: 3. The V gene's germline CDR1 is SGHNT and CDR2 YYREEE (reference sequence). The CDR3 is 17 amino acids. The CDR3 spells CASSLGTSGTAYNEQFF. The CDR3 coding sequence is TGTGCCAGCAGCTTGGGGACTAGCGGGACTGCCTACAATGAGCAGTTCTTC.

The CDR3 nucleotides are TGTGCCAGCAGGGGACTAGCGGGAGCCCAAGAGACCCAGTACTTC. Its protein product is CASRGLAGAQETQYF. The rearrangement joins TRBV6-6 to TRBJ2-5, with 14 bases lining up with TRBD2. The CDR3 spans 15 residues. Germline V gene sequence: CDR1 MNHNY, CDR2 SVGAGI (reference sequence). Trimming at V came to 6 bases and at J to 1 base, leaving 1 base not matched to a gene.

This chain uses TRBV6-6 with TRBJ2-1; 7 bases align to TRBD1. CDR1 is MNHNY, CDR2 SVGAGI, per germline (reference sequence). V lost 0 bases and J lost 0; bases outside the gene matches: 2. The length of the CDR3 is 16 residues. The CDR3 here is CASSYSRQGSYNEQFF. The CDR3 nucleotides read TGTGCCAGCAGTTACTCCCGACAGGGCTCCTACAATGAGCAGTTCTTC.

The chain uses TRBV5-1 and TRBJ2-2, with 10 bases lining up with TRBD1. There are 16 residues in the CDR3. The junction had 11 bases not matched to a gene; V was cut back by 5 bases and J by 7 bases. Germline V gives CDR1 SGHRS, CDR2 YFSETQ. CDR3 sequence: CASRPDRGNLNGELFF. CDR3 DNA: TGCGCCAGCAGACCGGACAGGGGGAATTTAAACGGGGAGCTGTTTTTT. Full variable domain (rest looked up from reference TRBV5-1 and TRBJ2-2): KAGVTQTPRYLIKTRGQQVTLSCSPISGHRSVSWYQQTPGQGLQFLFEYFSETQRNKGNFPGRFSGRQFSNSRSEMNVSTLELGDSALYLCASRPDRGNLNGELFFGEGSRLTVL.

This clone was seen a single time. This chain joins TRBV7-3 and TRBJ2-1; no clear D. In germline, CDR1 is SGHTA, CDR2 FQGTGA. V was trimmed by 2 bases and J by 6 bases, leaving 5 bases between them. There are 12 residues in the CDR3. The CDR3 region has the DNA TGTGCCAGCAGCTTACCGGGCAATGAGCAGTTCTTC. Translation gives CASSLPGNEQFF. Looking up the rest from reference TRBV7-3 and TRBJ2-1 gives the full variable domain: GAGVSQTPSNKVTEKGKYVELRCDPISGHTALYWYRQSLGQGPEFLIYFQGTGAADDSGLPNDRFFAVRPEGSVSTLKIQRTERGDSAVYLCASSLPGNEQFFGPGTRLTVL.

As concerns this clone: Within the sample, other DNA sequences also encode this same CDR3. This sequence joins TRBV6-5 and TRBJ1-2, with 7 bases that match TRBD1. V dropped 6 bases and J dropped 5; count of bases not matched to a gene: 6. The CDR3 length is 13 residues. The germline CDR1 and CDR2 sequences are MNHEY and SVGAGI. CDR3 nucleotides: TGTGCCAGCAGCCAGGGGACAGTTTATGGCTACACCTTC. This codes for CASSQGTVYGYTF.

This clone was detected once. The V call is TRBV7-8, the J call TRBJ1-3; D uncertain. The length of the CDR3 is 16 residues. Germline lookup yields CDR1 SGHVS and CDR2 FQNEAQ. Trimming pared 5 bases from V and 2 bases from J, leaving 16 bases between. DNA of the CDR3: TGTGCCAGCAGCGCCCTGTCCGGTTTGCCTGGAAACACCATATATTTT. Its protein is CASSALSGLPGNTIYF.